This T cell receptor beta chain was identified during a study of T cell changes during pregnancy in multiple sclerosis. Clones were read by immunoSEQ multiplex PCR, and TCRdb kept only the in-frame ones, dropping some. The repertoire holds 50,000 to 65,000 clones, with 88% as singletons. V was cut by 5 bases and J by 0 bases, with 16 bases left in between. The CDR3 is made up of 17 amino acids. CDR1 and CDR2 (germline): KGHSH, LQKENI. Sequenced material: peripheral blood, taken in the first trimester of pregnancy. V and J are TRBV18 and TRBJ2-2, with D maybe TRBD2 (7 bases). The source of this sequence is a female donor with multiple sclerosis, enrolled in a pregnancy study. The CDR3 coding sequence is TGTGCCAGCTCAAGCGGGACACCTAATACGAACACCGGGGAGCTGTTTTTT. This encodes CASSSGTPNTNTGELFF.